The clone carrying this TCR beta chain was counted between two and nine times. Its specificity is not known. The investigators made TCR beta cDNA from 400 to 500 ng total RNA, using a constant-region primer. Nested multiplex PCR, run for three rounds with slightly modified ARM-PCR, yielded TCR beta libraries. Each CDR3 protein is one row after TCRdb ran MiXCR on the multiplex PCR reads. Among 300,000 to 350,000 distinct CDR3 sequences listed, around 60% were seen once. The data are from a study of tumor-infiltrating lymphocytes in primary liver carcinoma. Regarding the study as a whole: Overlap between tumor regions exceeded overlap of tumor with adjacent tissue or blood. The 250 largest clones made up significantly more of tumor than blood repertoires (p = 0.039).

The blood RNA (from unsorted whole blood) was obtained, and germline DNA was also extracted. Prior to surgery, about 4.1 milliliters of peripheral blood were drawn. Sequencing was done on a sample of peripheral blood. This receptor was obtained from a middle-aged man with primary liver carcinoma and hepatitis B virus infection.

CDR3 loop: CAYNRQDNEKLFF. The CDR3 nucleotides are TGTGCCTATAATCGGCAGGATAATGAAAAACTGTTTTTT. The gene calls are TRBV30 and TRBJ1-4; D gene ambiguous. Looked up from germline, CDR1 is GTSNPN and CDR2 is SVGIG (reference sequence). The CDR3 extends over 13 amino acids. Trimming left V 7 bases short and J 4 bases short, with 13 bases between.